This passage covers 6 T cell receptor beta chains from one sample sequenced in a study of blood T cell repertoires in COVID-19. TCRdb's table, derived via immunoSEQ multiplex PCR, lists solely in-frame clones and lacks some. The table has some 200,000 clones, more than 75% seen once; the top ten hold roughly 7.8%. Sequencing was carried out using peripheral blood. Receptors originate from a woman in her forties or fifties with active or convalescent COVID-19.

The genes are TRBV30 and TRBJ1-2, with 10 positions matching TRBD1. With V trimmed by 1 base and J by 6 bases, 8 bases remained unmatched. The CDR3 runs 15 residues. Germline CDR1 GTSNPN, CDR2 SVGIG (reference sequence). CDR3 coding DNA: TGTGCCTGGAGTGCGTATGGGACAGGGGAAAATGGCTACACCTTC. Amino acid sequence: CAWSAYGTGENGYTF.

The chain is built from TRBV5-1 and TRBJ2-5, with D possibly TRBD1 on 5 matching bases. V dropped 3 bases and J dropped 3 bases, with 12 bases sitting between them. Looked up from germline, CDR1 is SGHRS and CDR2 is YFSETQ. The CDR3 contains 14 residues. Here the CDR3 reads CASSSYDSEETQYF. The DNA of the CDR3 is TGCGCCAGCAGCTCCTATGACAGTGAAGAGACCCAGTACTTC.

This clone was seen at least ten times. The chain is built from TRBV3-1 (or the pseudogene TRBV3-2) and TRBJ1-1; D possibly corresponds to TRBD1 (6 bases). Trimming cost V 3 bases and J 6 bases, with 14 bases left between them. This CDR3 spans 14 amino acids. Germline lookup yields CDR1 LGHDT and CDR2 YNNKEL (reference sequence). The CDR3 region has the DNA TGTGCCAGCAGCCACTCTTACAGGGTCCCTGAAGCTTTCTTT. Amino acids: CASSHSYRVPEAFF.

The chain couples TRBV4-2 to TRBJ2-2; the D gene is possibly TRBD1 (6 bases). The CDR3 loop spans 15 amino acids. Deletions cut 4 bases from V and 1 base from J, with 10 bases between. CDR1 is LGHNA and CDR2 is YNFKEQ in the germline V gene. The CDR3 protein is CASSRDRLNTGELFF. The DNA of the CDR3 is TGTGCCAGCAGCCGAGACAGGCTGAACACCGGGGAGCTGTTTTTT.

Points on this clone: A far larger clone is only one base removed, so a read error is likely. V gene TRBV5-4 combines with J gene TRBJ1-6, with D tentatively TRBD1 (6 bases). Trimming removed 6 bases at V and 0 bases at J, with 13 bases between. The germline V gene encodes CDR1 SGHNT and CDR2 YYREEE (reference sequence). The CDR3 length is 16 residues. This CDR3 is CASTNTGSSYNSPLHF. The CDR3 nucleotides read TGTGCCAGCACCAATACAGGGAGCTCCTATAATTCACCCCTCCACTTT.

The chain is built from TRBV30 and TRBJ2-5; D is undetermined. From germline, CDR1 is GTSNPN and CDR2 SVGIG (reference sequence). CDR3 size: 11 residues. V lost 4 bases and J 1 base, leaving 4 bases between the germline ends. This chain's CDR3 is CAWTSQETQYF. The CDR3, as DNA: TGTGCCTGGACTAGCCAAGAGACCCAGTACTTC.